Listed below are T cell receptor beta chains from one sample, sequenced in a study of blood T cells in healthy people across ages. TCRdb fed the 5' RACE reads into MiXCR, producing one record per CDR3 protein. The repertoire consists of about 1.6 million distinct CDR3 sequences, with around 35% occurring once and the leading ten covering 11%. The sample taken for sequencing was blood. These receptors all stem from a woman in her 30s in good health. Each CDR3 is given with its conserved first and last residue. A D gene is named only where the DNA matches it firmly. Expanded clones get a size class; other rows say once, few or many, or leave the size out.

NA	TRBJ2-1	few	TRBV20-1	CSATRNEQFF	TGCAGTGCCACTCGCAATGAGCAGTTCTTC
TRBD1	TRBJ1-4	few	TRBV4-1	CASSQEGRGGEKLFF	TGCGCCAGCAGCCAGGAGGGCAGGGGGGGCGAAAAACTGTTTTTT
NA	TRBJ2-5	many	TRBV29-1	CSASPGQGRSQETQYF	TGCAGCGCCTCCCCCGGGCAGGGACGATCACAAGAGACCCAGTACTTC
NA	TRBJ2-1	NA	TRBV12-3/TRBV12-4	CASSEEDLKNVFPPEVESNEQFF	TGTGCCAGCAGTGAAGAGGACCTGAAAAACGTGTTCCCACCCGAGGTCGAGTCAAATGAGCAGTTCTTC
NA	TRBJ2-7	few	TRBV7-9	CASSPWGKADEQYF	TGTGCCAGCAGCCCCTGGGGGAAGGCCGACGAGCAGTACTTC
TRBD2	TRBJ2-7	few	TRBV7-3	CASSLSPSGSPEQYF	TGTGCCAGCAGCTTATCTCCTAGCGGGAGCCCCGAGCAGTACTTC
NA	TRBJ1-5	once	TRBV12-3/TRBV12-4	CASSFGGRPQHF	TGTGCCAGCAGTTTCGGGGGGCGCCCCCAGCATTTT
NA	TRBJ1-2	NA	TRBV20-1	CSARDSGGSGGYTF	TGCAGTGCTAGAGATTCTGGAGGGAGCGGCGGCTACACCTTC
NA	TRBJ2-5	few	TRBV10-1	CASSGTGYKQYF	TGCGCCAGCAGTGGGACCGGATACAAGCAGTACTTC
NA	TRBJ2-2	NA	TRBV7-2	CASSLRQGFAGELFF	TGTGCCAGCAGCTTAAGGCAGGGGTTCGCCGGGGAGCTGTTTTTT
NA	TRBJ1-4	NA	TRBV5-1	CASSLRAGQEKLFF	TGCGCCAGCAGCTTGAGGGCTGGCCAGGAAAAACTGTTTTTT
TRBD1	TRBJ1-6	few	TRBV6-4	CASSEGQGDSPLHF	TGTGCCAGCAGTGAAGGACAGGGAGATTCACCCCTCCACTTT
NA	TRBJ2-7	NA	TRBV20-1	CSAKDQDSPYEQYF	TGCAGTGCTAAAGATCAGGACAGCCCCTACGAGCAGTACTTC
NA	TRBJ2-7	NA	TRBV27	CASSSAFGYEQYF	TGTGCCAGCAGTTCCGCCTTCGGCTACGAGCAGTACTTC
NA	TRBJ2-7	NA	TRBV9	CASSDPQDSYEQYF	TGTGCCAGTTCCGACCCCCAGGACTCCTACGAGCAGTACTTC
TRBD2	TRBJ2-7	few	TRBV3-1	CASSRAGLADYSYEQYF	TGTGCCAGCAGCCGAGCGGGACTAGCGGACTACTCCTACGAGCAGTACTTC
NA	TRBJ2-4	few	TRBV5-6	CASSLTRWQSIAKNIQYF	TGTGCCAGCAGCTTGACCCGTTGGCAGTCCATTGCCAAAAACATTCAGTACTTC
NA	TRBJ1-2	NA	TRBV28	CASSWTASFNYGYTF	TGTGCCAGCAGTTGGACGGCCTCTTTTAACTATGGCTACACCTTC
NA	TRBJ1-2	NA	TRBV7-9	CASSPDGGSGYGYTF	TGTGCCAGCAGCCCCGACGGGGGGTCGGGCTATGGCTACACCTTC
NA	TRBJ2-7	many	TRBV4-2	CASSQERAVSYEQYF	TGTGCCAGCAGCCAAGAGAGAGCCGTCTCCTACGAGCAGTACTTC
NA	TRBJ2-1	many	TRBV5-1	CASSLGAAYNEQFF	TGTGCCAGCAGCTTAGGGGCCGCATACAATGAGCAGTTCTTC
NA	TRBJ2-7	NA	TRBV5-1	CASSPTRVNYEQYF	TGCGCCAGCAGCCCCACCAGAGTTAACTACGAGCAGTACTTC
NA	TRBJ2-5	NA	TRBV9	CASSVGMLAGAETQYF	TGTGCCAGCAGCGTAGGGATGTTGGCAGGGGCAGAGACCCAGTACTTC
NA	TRBJ1-1	NA	TRBV4-2	CASSPGPLDTEAFF	TGTGCCAGCAGCCCCGGACCTTTGGACACTGAAGCTTTCTTT
TRBD2	TRBJ2-5	NA	TRBV12-3/TRBV12-4	CASSLTDTGGQYF	TGTGCCAGCAGTTTAACAGACACGGGGGGGCAGTACTTC
NA	TRBJ2-4	NA	TRBV7-2	CASSLAGGGLAKNIQYF	TGTGCCAGCAGCTTAGCAGGCGGTGGCTTAGCCAAAAACATTCAGTACTTC